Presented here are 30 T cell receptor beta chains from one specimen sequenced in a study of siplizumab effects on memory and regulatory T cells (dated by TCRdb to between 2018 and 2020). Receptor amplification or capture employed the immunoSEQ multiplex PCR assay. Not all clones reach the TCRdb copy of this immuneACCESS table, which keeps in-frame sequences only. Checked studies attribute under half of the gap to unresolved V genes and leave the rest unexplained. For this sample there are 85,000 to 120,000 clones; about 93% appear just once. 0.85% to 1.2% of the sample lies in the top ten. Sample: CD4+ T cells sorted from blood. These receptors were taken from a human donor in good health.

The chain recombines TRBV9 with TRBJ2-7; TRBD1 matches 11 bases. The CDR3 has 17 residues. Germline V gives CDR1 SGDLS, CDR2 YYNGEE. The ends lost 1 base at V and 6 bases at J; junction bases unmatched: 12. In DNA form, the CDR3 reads TGTGCCAGCAGCGTACTTGCCGACGGGACAGGGGGTGCCGAGCAGTACTTC. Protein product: CASSVLADGTGGAEQYF.

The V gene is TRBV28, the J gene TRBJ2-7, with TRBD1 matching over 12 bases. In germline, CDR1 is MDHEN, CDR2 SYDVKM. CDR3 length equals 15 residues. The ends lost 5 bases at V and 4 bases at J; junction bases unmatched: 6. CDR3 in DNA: TGTGCCAGCAGTCGACCGGGACAGGGGGCTTACGAGCAGTACTTC. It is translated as CASSRPGQGAYEQYF.

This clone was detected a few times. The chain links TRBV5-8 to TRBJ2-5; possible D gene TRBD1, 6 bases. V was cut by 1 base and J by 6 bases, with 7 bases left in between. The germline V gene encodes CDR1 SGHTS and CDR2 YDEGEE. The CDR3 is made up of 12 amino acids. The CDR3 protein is CASSLTGQTQYF. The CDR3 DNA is TGTGCCAGCAGCTTGACAGGGCAGACCCAGTACTTC.

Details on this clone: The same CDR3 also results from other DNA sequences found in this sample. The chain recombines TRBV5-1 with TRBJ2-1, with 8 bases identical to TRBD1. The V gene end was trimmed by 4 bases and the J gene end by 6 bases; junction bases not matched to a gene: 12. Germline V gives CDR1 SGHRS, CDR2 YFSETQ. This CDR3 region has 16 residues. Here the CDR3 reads CASSKDRVSSVNEQFF. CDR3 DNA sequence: TGCGCCAGCAGCAAGGACAGGGTGAGTTCCGTCAATGAGCAGTTCTTC.

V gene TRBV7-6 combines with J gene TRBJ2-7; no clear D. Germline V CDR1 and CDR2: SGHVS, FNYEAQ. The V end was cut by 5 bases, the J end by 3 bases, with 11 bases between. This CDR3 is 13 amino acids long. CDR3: CASSTNEGYEQYF. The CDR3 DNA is TGTGCCAGCAGCACAAATGAAGGCTACGAGCAGTACTTC.

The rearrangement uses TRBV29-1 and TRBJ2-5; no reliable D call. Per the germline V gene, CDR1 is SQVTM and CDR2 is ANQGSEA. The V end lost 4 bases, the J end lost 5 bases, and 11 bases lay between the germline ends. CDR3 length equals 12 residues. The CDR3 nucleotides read TGCAGCGTTGGTTTGCTGGGGGAGACCCAGTACTTC. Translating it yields CSVGLLGETQYF.

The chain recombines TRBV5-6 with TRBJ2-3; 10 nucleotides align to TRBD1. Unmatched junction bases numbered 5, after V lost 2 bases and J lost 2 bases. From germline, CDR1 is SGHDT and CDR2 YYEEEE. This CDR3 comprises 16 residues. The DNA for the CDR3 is TGTGCCAGCAGCTTTAGAGGGACAGGGGTCACAGATACGCAGTATTTT. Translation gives CASSFRGTGVTDTQYF.

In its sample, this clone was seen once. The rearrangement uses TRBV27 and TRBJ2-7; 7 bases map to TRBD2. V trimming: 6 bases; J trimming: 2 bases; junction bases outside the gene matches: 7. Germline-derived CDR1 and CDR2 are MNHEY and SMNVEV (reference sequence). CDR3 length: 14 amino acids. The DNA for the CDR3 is TGTGCCAGCAGGGTCGGGGGGACCCCCTACGAGCAGTACTTC. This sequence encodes CASRVGGTPYEQYF.

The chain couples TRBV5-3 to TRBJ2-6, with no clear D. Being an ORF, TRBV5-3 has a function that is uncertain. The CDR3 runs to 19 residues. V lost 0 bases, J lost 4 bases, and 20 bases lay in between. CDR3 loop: CARSLVNPGKNAGANVLTF. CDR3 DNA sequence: TGTGCCAGAAGCTTGGTTAACCCGGGCAAAAACGCCGGGGCCAACGTCCTGACTTTC.

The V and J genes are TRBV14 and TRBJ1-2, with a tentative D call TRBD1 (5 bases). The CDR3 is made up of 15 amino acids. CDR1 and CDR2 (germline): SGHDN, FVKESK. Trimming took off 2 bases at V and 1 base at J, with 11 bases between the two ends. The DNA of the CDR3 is TGTGCCAGCAGCCAAACGGGACGCCTTAACTATGGCTACACCTTC. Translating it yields CASSQTGRLNYGYTF.

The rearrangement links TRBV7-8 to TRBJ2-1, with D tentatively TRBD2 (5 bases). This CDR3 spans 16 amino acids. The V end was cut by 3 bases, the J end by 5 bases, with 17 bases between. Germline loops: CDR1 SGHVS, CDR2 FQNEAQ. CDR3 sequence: CASSFTRLPLNNEQFF. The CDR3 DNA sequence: TGTGCCAGCAGCTTCACACGACTACCTCTAAACAATGAGCAGTTCTTC.

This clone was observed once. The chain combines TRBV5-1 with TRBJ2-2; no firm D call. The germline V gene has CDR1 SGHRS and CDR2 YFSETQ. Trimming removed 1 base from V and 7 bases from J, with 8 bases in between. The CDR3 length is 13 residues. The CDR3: CASSLRAGGELFF. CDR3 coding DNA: TGCGCCAGCAGCTTGAGGGCAGGCGGGGAGCTGTTTTTT. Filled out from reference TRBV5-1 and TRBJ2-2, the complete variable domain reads KAGVTQTPRYLIKTRGQQVTLSCSPISGHRSVSWYQQTPGQGLQFLFEYFSETQRNKGNFPGRFSGRQFSNSRSEMNVSTLELGDSALYLCASSLRAGGELFFGEGSRLTVL.

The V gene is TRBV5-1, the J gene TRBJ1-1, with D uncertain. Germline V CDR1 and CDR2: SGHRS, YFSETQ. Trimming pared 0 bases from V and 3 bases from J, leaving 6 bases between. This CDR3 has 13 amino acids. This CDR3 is CASSLGADTEAFF. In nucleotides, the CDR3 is TGCGCCAGCAGCTTGGGGGCGGACACTGAAGCTTTCTTT.

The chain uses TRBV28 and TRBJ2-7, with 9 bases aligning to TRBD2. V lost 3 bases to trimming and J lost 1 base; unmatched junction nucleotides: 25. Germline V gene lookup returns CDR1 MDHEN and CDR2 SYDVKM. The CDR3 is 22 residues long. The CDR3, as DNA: TGTGCCAGCAGTTTTATGGCCGGGGTTTCGTTAGCGGGAGTTTATTCATCCTACGAGCAGTACTTC. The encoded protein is CASSFMAGVSLAGVYSSYEQYF. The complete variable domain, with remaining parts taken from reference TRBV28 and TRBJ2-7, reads DVKVTQSSRYLVKRTGEKVFLECVQDMDHENMFWYRQDPGLGLRLIYFSYDVKMKEKGDIPEGYSVSREKKERFSLILESASTNQTSMYLCASSFMAGVSLAGVYSSYEQYFGPGTRLTVT.

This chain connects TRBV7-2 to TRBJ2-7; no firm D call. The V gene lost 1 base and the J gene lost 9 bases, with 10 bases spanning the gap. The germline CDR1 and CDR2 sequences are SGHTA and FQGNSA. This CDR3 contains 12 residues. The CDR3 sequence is CASSLEFGRQYF. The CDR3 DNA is TGTGCCAGCAGCTTAGAATTTGGCAGGCAGTACTTC. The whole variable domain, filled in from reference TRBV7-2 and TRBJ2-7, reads GAGVSQSPSNKVTEKGKDVELRCDPISGHTALYWYRQSLGQGLEFLIYFQGNSAPDKSGLPSDRFSAERTGGSVSTLTIQRTQQEDSAVYLCASSLEFGRQYFGPGTRLTVT.

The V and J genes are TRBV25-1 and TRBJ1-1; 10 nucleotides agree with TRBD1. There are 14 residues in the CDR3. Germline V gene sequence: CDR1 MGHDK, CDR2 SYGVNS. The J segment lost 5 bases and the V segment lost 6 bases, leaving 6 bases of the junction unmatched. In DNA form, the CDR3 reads TGTGCCAGCAGGGACAGGGGGTTGAGGACTGAAGCTTTCTTT. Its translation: CASRDRGLRTEAFF.

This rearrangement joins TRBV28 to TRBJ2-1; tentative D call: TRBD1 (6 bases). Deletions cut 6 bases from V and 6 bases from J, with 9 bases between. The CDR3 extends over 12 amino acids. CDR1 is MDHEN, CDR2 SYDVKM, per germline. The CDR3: CASRQGSNEQFF. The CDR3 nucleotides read TGTGCCAGCAGACAGGGTAGCAATGAGCAGTTCTTC. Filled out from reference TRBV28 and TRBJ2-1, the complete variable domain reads DVKVTQSSRYLVKRTGEKVFLECVQDMDHENMFWYRQDPGLGLRLIYFSYDVKMKEKGDIPEGYSVSREKKERFSLILESASTNQTSMYLCASRQGSNEQFFGPGTRLTVL.

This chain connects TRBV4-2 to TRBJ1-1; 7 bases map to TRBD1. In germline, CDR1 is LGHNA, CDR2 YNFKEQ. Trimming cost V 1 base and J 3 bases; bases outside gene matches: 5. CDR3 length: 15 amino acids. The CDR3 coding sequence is TGTGCCAGCAGCCAAGCGGACAGGCCTTACACTGAAGCTTTCTTT. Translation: CASSQADRPYTEAFF.

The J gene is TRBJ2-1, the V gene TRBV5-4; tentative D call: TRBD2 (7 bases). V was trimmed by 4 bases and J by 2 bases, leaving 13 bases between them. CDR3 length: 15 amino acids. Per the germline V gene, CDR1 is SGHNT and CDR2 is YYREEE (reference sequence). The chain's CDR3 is CASSPRGGTYNEQFF. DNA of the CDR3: TGTGCCAGCAGCCCGAGGGGGGGGACCTACAATGAGCAGTTCTTC.

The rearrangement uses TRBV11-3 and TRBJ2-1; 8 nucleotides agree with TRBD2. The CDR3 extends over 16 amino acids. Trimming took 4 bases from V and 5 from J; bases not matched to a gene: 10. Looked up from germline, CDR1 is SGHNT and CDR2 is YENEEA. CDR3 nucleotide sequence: TGTGCCAGCAGCTCGTCGGTCAGCGGGAGCCACAATGAGCAGTTCTTC. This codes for CASSSSVSGSHNEQFF. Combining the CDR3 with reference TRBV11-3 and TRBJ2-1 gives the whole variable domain EAGVVQSPRYKIIEKKQPVAFWCNPISGHNTLYWYLQNLGQGPELLIRYENEEAVDDSQLPKDRFSAERLKGVDSTLKIQPAELGDSAVYLCASSSSVSGSHNEQFFGPGTRLTVL.

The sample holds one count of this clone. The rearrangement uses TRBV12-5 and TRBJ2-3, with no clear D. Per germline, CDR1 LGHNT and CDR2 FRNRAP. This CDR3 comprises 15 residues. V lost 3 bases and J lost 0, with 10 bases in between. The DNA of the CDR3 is TGTGCTAGTGGTTTTCCCGGGCAGAGCACAGATACGCAGTATTTT. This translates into CASGFPGQSTDTQYF. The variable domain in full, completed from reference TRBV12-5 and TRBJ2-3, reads DARVTQTPRHKVTEMGQEVTMRCQPILGHNTVFWYRQTMMQGLELLAYFRNRAPLDDSGMPKDRFSAEMPDATLATLKIQPSEPRDSAVYFCASGFPGQSTDTQYFGPGTRLTVL.

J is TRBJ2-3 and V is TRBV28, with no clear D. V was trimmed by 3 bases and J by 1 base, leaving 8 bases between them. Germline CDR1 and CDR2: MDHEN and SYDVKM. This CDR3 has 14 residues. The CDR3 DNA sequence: TGTGCCAGCAGTTTGGTCCTCCGCACAGATACGCAGTATTTT. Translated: CASSLVLRTDTQYF. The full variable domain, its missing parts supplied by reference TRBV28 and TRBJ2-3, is DVKVTQSSRYLVKRTGEKVFLECVQDMDHENMFWYRQDPGLGLRLIYFSYDVKMKEKGDIPEGYSVSREKKERFSLILESASTNQTSMYLCASSLVLRTDTQYFGPGTRLTVL.

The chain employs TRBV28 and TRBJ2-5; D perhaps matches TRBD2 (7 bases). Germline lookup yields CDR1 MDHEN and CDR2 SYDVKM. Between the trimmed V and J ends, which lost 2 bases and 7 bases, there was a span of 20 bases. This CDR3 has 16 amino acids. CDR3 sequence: CASSLRRGGLLGTQYF. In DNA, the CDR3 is TGTGCCAGCAGTTTAAGGAGGGGGGGCCTTTTGGGGACCCAGTACTTC.

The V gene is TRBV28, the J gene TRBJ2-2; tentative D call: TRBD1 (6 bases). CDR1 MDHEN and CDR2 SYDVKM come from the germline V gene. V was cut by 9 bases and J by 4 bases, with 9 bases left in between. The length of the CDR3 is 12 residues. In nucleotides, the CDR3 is TGTGCCAGTTGGGGGCGCACCGGGGAGCTGTTTTTT. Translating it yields CASWGRTGELFF.

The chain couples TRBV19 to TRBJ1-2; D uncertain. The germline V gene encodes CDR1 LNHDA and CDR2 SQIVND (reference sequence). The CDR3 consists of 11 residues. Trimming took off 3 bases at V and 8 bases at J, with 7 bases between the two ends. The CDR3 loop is CASSIPGGYTF. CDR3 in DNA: TGTGCCAGTAGTATTCCGGGAGGCTACACCTTC.

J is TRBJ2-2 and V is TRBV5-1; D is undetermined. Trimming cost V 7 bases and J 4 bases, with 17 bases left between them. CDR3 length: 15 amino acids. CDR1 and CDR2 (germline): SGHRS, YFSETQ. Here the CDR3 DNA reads TGCGCCAGCGAGGTTTCTCCGCGGTTCACCGGGGAGCTGTTTTTT. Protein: CASEVSPRFTGELFF.

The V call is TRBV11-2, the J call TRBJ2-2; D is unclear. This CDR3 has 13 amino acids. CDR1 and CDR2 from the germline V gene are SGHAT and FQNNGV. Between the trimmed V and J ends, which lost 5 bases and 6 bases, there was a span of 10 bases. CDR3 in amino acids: CASSRGRAGELFF. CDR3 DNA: TGTGCCAGCAGCCGAGGCCGGGCCGGGGAGCTGTTTTTT.

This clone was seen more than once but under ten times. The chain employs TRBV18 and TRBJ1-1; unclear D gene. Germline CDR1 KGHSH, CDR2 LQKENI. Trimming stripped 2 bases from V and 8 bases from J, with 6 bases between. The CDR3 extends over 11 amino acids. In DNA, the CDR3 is TGTGCCAGCTCACCAGGCACCGAAGCTTTCTTT. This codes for CASSPGTEAFF.

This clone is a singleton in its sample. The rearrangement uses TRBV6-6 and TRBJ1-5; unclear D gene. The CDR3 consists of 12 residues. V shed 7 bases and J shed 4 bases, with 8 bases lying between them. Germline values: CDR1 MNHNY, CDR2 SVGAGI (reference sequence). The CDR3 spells CASNLLNQPQHF. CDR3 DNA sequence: TGTGCCAGCAATTTATTGAATCAGCCCCAGCATTTT.

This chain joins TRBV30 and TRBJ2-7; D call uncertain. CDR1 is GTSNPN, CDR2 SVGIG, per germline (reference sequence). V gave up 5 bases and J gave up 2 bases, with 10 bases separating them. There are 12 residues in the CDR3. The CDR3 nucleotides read TGTGCCTGGGGTCGGGTGACCTACGAGCAGTACTTC. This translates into CAWGRVTYEQYF.